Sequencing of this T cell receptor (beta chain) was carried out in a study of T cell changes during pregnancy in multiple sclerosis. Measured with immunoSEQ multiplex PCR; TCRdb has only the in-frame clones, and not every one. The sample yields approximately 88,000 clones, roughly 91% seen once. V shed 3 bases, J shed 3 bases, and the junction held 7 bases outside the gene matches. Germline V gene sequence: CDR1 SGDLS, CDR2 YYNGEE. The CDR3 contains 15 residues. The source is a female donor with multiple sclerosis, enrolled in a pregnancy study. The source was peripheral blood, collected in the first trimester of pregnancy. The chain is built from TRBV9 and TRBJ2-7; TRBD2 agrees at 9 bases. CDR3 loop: CASSEGASGDYEQYF. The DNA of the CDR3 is TGTGCCAGCAGCGAGGGGGCTAGCGGGGACTACGAGCAGTACTTC.